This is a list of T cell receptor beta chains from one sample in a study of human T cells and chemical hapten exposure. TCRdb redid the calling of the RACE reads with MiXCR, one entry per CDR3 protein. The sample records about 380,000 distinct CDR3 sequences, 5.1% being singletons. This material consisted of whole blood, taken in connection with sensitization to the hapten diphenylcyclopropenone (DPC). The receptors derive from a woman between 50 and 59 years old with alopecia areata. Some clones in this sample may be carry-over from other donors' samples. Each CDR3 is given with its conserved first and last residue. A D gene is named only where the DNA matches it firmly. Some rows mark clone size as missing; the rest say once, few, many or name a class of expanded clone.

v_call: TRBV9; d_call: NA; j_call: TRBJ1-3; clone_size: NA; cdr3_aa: CASSEGGSGNTIYF; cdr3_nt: TGTGCCAGCAGCGAAGGGGGGTCTGGAAACACCATATATTTT
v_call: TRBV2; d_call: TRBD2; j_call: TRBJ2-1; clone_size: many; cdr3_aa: CAIPNAVSGTSVNNEQFF; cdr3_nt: TGTGCCATCCCGAATGCGGTTTCCGGGACTAGCGTCAACAATGAGCAGTTCTTC
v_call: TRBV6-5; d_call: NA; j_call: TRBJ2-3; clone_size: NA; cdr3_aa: CASSQTGPTDTQYF; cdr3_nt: TGTGCCAGCAGTCAGACAGGACCAACGGATACGCAGTATTTT
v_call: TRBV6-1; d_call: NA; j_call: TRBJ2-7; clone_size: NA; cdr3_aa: CASSELSGALYEQYF; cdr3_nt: TGTGCCAGCAGTGAATTGTCGGGGGCCCTCTACGAGCAGTACTTC
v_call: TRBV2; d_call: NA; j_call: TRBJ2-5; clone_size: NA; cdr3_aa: CASSALGQRDQETQYF; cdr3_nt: TGTGCCAGCAGCGCCTTAGGACAGAGGGACCAAGAGACCCAGTACTTC
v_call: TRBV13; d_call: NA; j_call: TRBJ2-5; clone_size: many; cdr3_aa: CASSLGEKIETQYF; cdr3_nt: TGTGCCAGCAGCTTAGGAGAGAAAATCGAGACCCAGTACTTC
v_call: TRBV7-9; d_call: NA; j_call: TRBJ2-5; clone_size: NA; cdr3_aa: CASSLRGQQETQYF; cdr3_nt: TGTGCCAGCAGCTTAAGGGGTCAGCAAGAGACCCAGTACTTC
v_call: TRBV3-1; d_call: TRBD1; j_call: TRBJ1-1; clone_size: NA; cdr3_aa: CASSQEQGRRTEAFF; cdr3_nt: TGTGCCAGCAGCCAGGAACAGGGGCGTAGGACTGAAGCTTTCTTT
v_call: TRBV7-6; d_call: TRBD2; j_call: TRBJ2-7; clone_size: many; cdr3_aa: CASSSSRGLVYEQYF; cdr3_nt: TGTGCCAGCAGCTCGAGCCGGGGACTAGTCTACGAGCAGTACTTC
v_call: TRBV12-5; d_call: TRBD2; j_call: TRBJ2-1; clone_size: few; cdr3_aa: CASGLAQMASGTLSSYNEQFF; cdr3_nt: TGTGCTAGTGGTTTGGCCCAAATGGCTAGCGGGACTCTATCTTCCTACAATGAGCAGTTCTTC
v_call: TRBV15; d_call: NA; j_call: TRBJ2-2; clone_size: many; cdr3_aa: CATSPRTGELFF; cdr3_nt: TGTGCCACCAGCCCCCGCACCGGGGAGCTGTTTTTT
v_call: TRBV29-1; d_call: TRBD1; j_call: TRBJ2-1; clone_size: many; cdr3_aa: CSVRDRNVQFF; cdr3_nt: TGCAGCGTGAGGGACAGGAACGTCCAGTTCTTC
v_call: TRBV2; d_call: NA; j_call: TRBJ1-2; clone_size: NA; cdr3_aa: CATRVYGYTF; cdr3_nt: TGTGCCACCAGGGTCTATGGCTACACCTTC
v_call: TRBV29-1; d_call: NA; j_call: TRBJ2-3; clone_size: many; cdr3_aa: CSVEDRRLVTDTQYF; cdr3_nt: TGCAGCGTTGAGGACAGACGTTTGGTGACAGATACGCAGTATTTT
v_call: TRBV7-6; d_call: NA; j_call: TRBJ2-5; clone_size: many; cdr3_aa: CASSLVLQGGETQYF; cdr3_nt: TGTGCCAGCAGCTTAGTCTTACAGGGTGGAGAGACCCAGTACTTC
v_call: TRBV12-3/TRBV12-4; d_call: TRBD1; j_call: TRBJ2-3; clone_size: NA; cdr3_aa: CASSANRDRAYGTQYF; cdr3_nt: TGTGCCAGCAGTGCTAACCGGGACAGGGCGTACGGTACGCAGTATTTT
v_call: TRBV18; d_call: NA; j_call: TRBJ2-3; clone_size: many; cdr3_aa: CASSPTAGSTDTQYF; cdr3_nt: TGTGCCAGCTCACCAACGGCAGGGAGCACAGATACGCAGTATTTT
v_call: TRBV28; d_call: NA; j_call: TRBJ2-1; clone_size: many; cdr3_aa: CASSIWTETNEQFF; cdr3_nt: TGTGCCAGCAGTATATGGACGGAGACCAATGAGCAGTTCTTC
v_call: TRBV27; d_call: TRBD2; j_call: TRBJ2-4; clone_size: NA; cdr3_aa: CASRILAGENIQYF; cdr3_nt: TGTGCCAGCAGAATACTAGCGGGGGAAAACATTCAGTACTTC
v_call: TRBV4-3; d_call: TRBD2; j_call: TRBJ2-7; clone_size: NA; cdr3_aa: CASSHREGPNEQYF; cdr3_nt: TGCGCCAGCAGCCACCGGGAGGGCCCCAACGAGCAGTACTTC
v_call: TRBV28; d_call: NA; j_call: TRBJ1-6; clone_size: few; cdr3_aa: CASISGPESPLHF; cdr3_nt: TGTGCCAGCATTTCAGGGCCGGAATCACCCCTCCACTTT
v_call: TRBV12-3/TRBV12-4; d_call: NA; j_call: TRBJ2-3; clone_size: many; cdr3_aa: CASSASSTDTQYF; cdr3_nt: TGTGCCAGCAGCGCCTCTAGCACAGATACGCAGTATTTT
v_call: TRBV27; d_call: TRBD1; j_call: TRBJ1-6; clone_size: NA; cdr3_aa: CASSVDRVSPLHF; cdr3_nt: TGTGCCAGCAGTGTTGACAGGGTTTCACCCCTCCACTTT
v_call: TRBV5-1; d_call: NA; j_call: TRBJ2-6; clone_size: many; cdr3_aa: CASSLTVPGSGANVLTF; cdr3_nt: TGCGCCAGCAGCTTAACGGTCCCAGGCTCTGGGGCCAACGTCCTGACTTTC
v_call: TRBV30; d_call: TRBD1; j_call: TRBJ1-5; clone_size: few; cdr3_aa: CAWSTGTGGYQPQHF; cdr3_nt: TGTGCCTGGAGTACCGGGACAGGGGGTTATCAGCCCCAGCATTTT
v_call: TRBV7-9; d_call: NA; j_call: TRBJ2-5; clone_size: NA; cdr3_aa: CASSFPSRGIGETQYF; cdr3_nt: TGTGCCAGCAGCTTTCCCTCGAGGGGCATTGGAGAGACCCAGTACTTC
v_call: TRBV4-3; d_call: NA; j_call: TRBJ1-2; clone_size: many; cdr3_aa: CASSIGVYGYTF; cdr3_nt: TGCGCCAGCAGTATTGGAGTTTACGGCTACACCTTC
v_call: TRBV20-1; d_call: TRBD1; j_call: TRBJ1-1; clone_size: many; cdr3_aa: CSGTGGRTEAFF; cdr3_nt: TGCAGTGGTACAGGGGGAAGAACTGAAGCTTTCTTT
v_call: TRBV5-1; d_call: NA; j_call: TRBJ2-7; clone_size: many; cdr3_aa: CASSLDRNPYEQYF; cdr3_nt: TGCGCCAGCAGCTTGGACAGGAACCCCTACGAGCAGTACTTC
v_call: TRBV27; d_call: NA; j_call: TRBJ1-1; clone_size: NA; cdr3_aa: CASSLGWVAVNTEAFF; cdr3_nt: TGTGCCAGCAGTCTAGGGTGGGTGGCGGTGAACACTGAAGCTTTCTTT
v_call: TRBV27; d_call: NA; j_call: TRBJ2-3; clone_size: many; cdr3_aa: CASSLSNGGSTQYF; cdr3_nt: TGTGCCAGCAGTTTATCGAACGGCGGCTCGACGCAGTATTTT
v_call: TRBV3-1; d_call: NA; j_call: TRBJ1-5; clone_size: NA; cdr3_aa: CASSQDTPWQGSNQPQHF; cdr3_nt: TGTGCCAGCAGCCAAGATACCCCATGGCAGGGGTCAAATCAGCCCCAGCATTTT
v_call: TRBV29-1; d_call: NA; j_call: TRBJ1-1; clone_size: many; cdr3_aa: CSVETRGMNTEAFF; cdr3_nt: TGCAGCGTTGAGACTCGAGGGATGAACACTGAAGCTTTCTTT
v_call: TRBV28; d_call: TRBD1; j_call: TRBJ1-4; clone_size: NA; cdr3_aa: CASSRHRGVGEKLFF; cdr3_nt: TGTGCCAGCAGTCGACACAGGGGAGTAGGGGAAAAACTGTTTTTT
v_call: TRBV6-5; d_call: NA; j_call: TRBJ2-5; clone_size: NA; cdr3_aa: CASRKLLSDKQETQYF; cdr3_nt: TGTGCCAGCAGGAAGTTATTGTCGGACAAGCAAGAGACCCAGTACTTC
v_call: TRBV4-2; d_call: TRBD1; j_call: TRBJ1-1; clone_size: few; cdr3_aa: CASSQDGAGGRNTEAFF; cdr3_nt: TGTGCCAGCAGCCAAGACGGGGCAGGGGGAAGAAACACTGAAGCTTTCTTT
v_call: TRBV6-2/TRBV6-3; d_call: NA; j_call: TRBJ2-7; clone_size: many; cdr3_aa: CASSPRRSYEQYF; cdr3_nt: TGTGCCAGCAGCCCCCGGCGTTCCTACGAGCAGTACTTC
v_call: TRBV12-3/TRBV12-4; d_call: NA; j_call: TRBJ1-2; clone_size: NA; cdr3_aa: CASSSQGTEGYTF; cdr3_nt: TGTGCCAGCAGCTCCCAGGGAACGGAAGGCTACACCTTC
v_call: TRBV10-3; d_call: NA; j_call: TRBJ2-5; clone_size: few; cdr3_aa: CAIGRGTTESETQYF; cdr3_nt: TGTGCCATTGGTCGCGGGACGACTGAATCGGAGACCCAGTACTTC
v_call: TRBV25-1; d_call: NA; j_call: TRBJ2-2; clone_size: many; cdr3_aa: CASSETGVNTGELFF; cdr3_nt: TGTGCCAGCAGTGAGACAGGCGTTAACACCGGGGAGCTGTTTTTT
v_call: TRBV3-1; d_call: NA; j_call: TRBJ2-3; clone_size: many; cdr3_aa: CASSQDSRPDTQYF; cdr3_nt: TGTGCCAGCAGCCAAGACTCCCGACCAGATACGCAGTATTTT
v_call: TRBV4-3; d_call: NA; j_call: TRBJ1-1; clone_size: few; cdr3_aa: CASSQDWGSEGIGTEAFF; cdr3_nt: TGCGCCAGCAGCCAAGATTGGGGGTCAGAAGGGATCGGCACTGAAGCTTTCTTT